The 15 T cell receptor beta chains listed next were all sequenced from one sample in a study of shared clonotypes between healthy human individuals. Assay: immunoSEQ multiplex PCR; the TCRdb copy retains only in-frame clones and omits some. The data hold 2 million to 2.5 million clones, with 85% to 95% observed a single time. Sequencing input: naive CD4+ T cells from PBMCs. Described subset: CD45RA+ positively selected. Receptor source: a man between 18 and 29 years old in good health. Some clones in this sample may be carry-over from other donors' samples.

A remark on this clone: Other DNA sequences in this sample translate to the same CDR3. The rearrangement joins TRBV7-3 to TRBJ2-3, with D perhaps matching TRBD2 (5 bases). Trimming took off 5 bases at V and 5 bases at J, with 8 bases between the two ends. The CDR3 is 12 residues long. The germline V gene has CDR1 SGHTA and CDR2 FQGTGA. The CDR3, as DNA: TGTGCCAGCAGCCTCGGGGAAGATACGCAGTATTTT. Translating it yields CASSLGEDTQYF.

The rearrangement joins TRBV5-8 to TRBJ1-3; tentatively, D is TRBD1 (5 bases). From germline, CDR1 is SGHTS and CDR2 YDEGEE. CDR3 size: 16 residues. The ends were cut back, 4 bases at V and 0 bases at J, with 14 bases in the middle. In DNA form, the CDR3 reads TGTGCCAGCAGCCCAGGGACGGTCAGCTCTGGAAACACCATATATTTT. It yields the protein CASSPGTVSSGNTIYF.

For this clone: A much larger clonotype is one base distant, so this may be a read error. The V gene is TRBV7-2, the J gene TRBJ1-1; D gene unclear. Trimming took off 1 base at V and 3 bases at J, with 6 bases between the two ends. The CDR3 totals 13 residues. Per the germline V gene, CDR1 is SGHTA and CDR2 is FQGNSA. The CDR3 sequence: CASSLEVDTEAFF. The CDR3 DNA follows: TGTGCCAGCAGCTTAGAGGTTGACACTGAAGCTTTCTTT.

The chain links TRBV5-1 to TRBJ2-5; D is unclear. Germline assignment: CDR1 SGHRS and CDR2 YFSETQ. This CDR3 is 16 amino acids long. The ends were cut back, 0 bases at V and 0 bases at J, with 12 bases in the middle. In DNA form, the CDR3 reads TGCGCCAGCAGCTTGGCGGTAGACCGGTACCAAGAGACCCAGTACTTC. This translates into CASSLAVDRYQETQYF. The entire variable domain, with the rest obtained from reference TRBV5-1 and TRBJ2-5, is as follows: KAGVTQTPRYLIKTRGQQVTLSCSPISGHRSVSWYQQTPGQGLQFLFEYFSETQRNKGNFPGRFSGRQFSNSRSEMNVSTLELGDSALYLCASSLAVDRYQETQYFGPGTRLLVL.

The V gene is TRBV7-6, the J gene TRBJ1-3, with D perhaps TRBD1 (6 bases). The germline V gene encodes CDR1 SGHVS and CDR2 FNYEAQ. This CDR3 comprises 17 residues. The V gene lost 1 base and the J gene lost 3 bases, with 16 bases spanning the gap. The CDR3 DNA follows: TGTGCCAGCAGCTTAGGGCCAACAGGGTTCGGTGGAAACACCATATATTTT. Protein: CASSLGPTGFGGNTIYF.

The CDR3 spells CASSPGTGARQPQHF. The CDR3 nucleotides read TGCGCCAGCAGCCCCGGGACAGGGGCAAGGCAGCCCCAGCATTTT. The chain joins TRBV5-1 to TRBJ1-5; 10 nucleotides match TRBD1. Trimming at V came to 4 bases and at J to 7 bases, leaving 8 bases not matched to a gene. The length of the CDR3 is 15 residues. Germline CDR1 reads SGHRS; CDR2 reads YFSETQ.

This chain joins TRBV11-2 and TRBJ2-7, with a possible D match to TRBD1 (6 bases). Germline V lookup: CDR1 SGHAT, CDR2 FQNNGV. The ends were cut back, 5 bases at V and 2 bases at J, with 7 bases in the middle. The CDR3 length is 12 residues. This CDR3 is CASSRQAYEQYF. The CDR3 DNA sequence: TGTGCCAGCAGCAGACAGGCCTACGAGCAGTACTTC.

The genes are TRBV6-5 and TRBJ1-4, with D tentatively TRBD1 (6 bases). The CDR3 spans 15 residues. From germline, CDR1 is MNHEY and CDR2 SVGAGI. The V end lost 4 bases, the J end lost 8 bases, and 17 bases lay between the germline ends. The chain's CDR3 is CASSLTGRGKEKLFF. The CDR3 DNA reads as TGTGCCAGCAGTTTAACAGGGAGGGGAAAAGAAAAACTGTTTTTT.

J is TRBJ2-7 and V is TRBV4-3; either TRBD1 or TRBD2 may supply D (5 bases each). This CDR3 is built from 19 residues. Germline CDR1 is LGHNA and CDR2 is YSLEER. V lost 2 bases and J lost 2, with 25 bases in between. This chain's CDR3 is CASSQLPLPPGPSAYEQYF. The CDR3 coding sequence is TGCGCCAGCAGCCAACTTCCTCTCCCCCCGGGACCATCGGCCTACGAGCAGTACTTC.

This clone was counted a single time. V usage is TRBV27 and J usage is TRBJ2-7; no clear D. Per germline, CDR1 MNHEY and CDR2 SMNVEV (reference sequence). The V end was cut by 3 bases, the J end by 5 bases, with 11 bases between. The CDR3 spans 13 residues. DNA for the CDR3: TGTGCCAGCAGTTTTAAAGAGAAGGACGAGCAGTACTTC. It is translated as CASSFKEKDEQYF.

This chain uses TRBV5-1 with TRBJ2-1; 11 positions match TRBD2. From germline, CDR1 is SGHRS and CDR2 YFSETQ. The CDR3 loop spans 16 amino acids. Unmatched junction bases numbered 9, after V lost 2 bases and J lost 8 bases. The CDR3 here is CASSLTTSGRGYEQFF. CDR3 nucleotide sequence: TGCGCCAGCAGCTTAACAACTAGCGGGAGAGGCTATGAGCAGTTCTTC.

The chain combines TRBV4-2 with TRBJ1-4; D may be TRBD1 (5 bases). This CDR3 spans 15 amino acids. The V gene lost 6 bases and the J gene lost 0 bases, with 11 bases spanning the gap. Germline CDR1 is LGHNA and CDR2 is YNFKEQ. CDR3 nucleotide sequence: TGTGCCAGCAGGGAATCGACAGCAACTAATGAAAAACTGTTTTTT. This sequence encodes CASRESTATNEKLFF.

This rearrangement joins TRBV11-2 to TRBJ2-1; TRBD2 matches at 12 bases. The germline CDR1 and CDR2 sequences are SGHAT and FQNNGV. The CDR3 has 17 amino acids. Trimming cost V 4 bases and J 9 bases; bases outside gene matches: 13. Here the CDR3 DNA reads TGTGCCAGCAGCTCCGGAAAGACTAGCGGGAGTAGGGGTGAGCAGTTCTTC. Its translation: CASSSGKTSGSRGEQFF.

This chain uses TRBV4-2 with TRBJ2-1, with D possibly being TRBD2 (5 bases). This CDR3 contains 16 residues. The germline gives CDR1 LGHNA, CDR2 YNFKEQ. V was cut by 5 bases and J by 0 bases, with 14 bases left in between. The CDR3, as DNA: TGTGCCAGCAGCACAAGGACTGGCAGCTCCTACAATGAGCAGTTCTTC. Protein: CASSTRTGSSYNEQFF.

The V and J genes are TRBV2 and TRBJ1-4; no firm D call. The CDR3 runs to 16 residues. Germline-derived CDR1 and CDR2 are SNHLY and FYNNEI. The V gene lost 3 bases and the J gene lost 4 bases, with 15 bases spanning the gap. The CDR3 spells CASSEPRPGGNEKLFF. The CDR3 DNA is TGTGCCAGCAGTGAGCCCAGGCCGGGTGGTAATGAAAAACTGTTTTTT.